Each of the 4 T cell receptor beta chains below was sequenced from the same sample in a study of vaccination effects on CD4 cells after COVID-19. Sequenced by immunoSEQ multiplex PCR; TCRdb stores in-frame clones only, minus some. The sample contains 20,000 to 25,000 clones, 73% of which appear only once. In the ViraFEST assay, antigen-specific CD4+ clonotypes were identified by expansion after peptide-pool stimulation. Researchers isolated CD4+ T cells once ten to eleven days of culture had elapsed. None of these healthy vaccinees had been infected with SARS-CoV-2 before vaccination. No antigen has been identified for these receptors. Sequencing used CD4+ T cells from PBMCs cultured with HCoV-NL63 spike peptides, obtained before COVID-19 vaccination. The receptors were sampled from a human donor who received a COVID-19 vaccine.

This clone was picked up a small number of times. V gene TRBV4-1 combines with J gene TRBJ2-7, with 14 bases fitting TRBD2. Looked up from germline, CDR1 is MGHRA and CDR2 is YSYEKL. The CDR3 is made up of 18 amino acids. J lost 5 bases, V lost 3 bases, and 12 bases had no gene match. DNA for the CDR3: TGCGCCAGCAGCCAGGGGGGACTAGCGGGAGATGGGCGGCACGAGCAGTACTTC. It translates to CASSQGGLAGDGRHEQYF.

The V gene is TRBV9, the J gene TRBJ2-3, with TRBD2 matching 12 bases. V lost 0 bases and J lost 4; bases outside the gene matches: 6. The CDR3 spans 17 residues. Germline CDR1 SGDLS, CDR2 YYNGEE. The CDR3 nucleotides are TGTGCCAGCAGCGTAGAATCTAGCGGGGGGGCCCCAGATACGCAGTATTTT. It is translated as CASSVESSGGAPDTQYF. Combining the CDR3 with reference TRBV9 and TRBJ2-3 gives the whole variable domain DSGVTQTPKHLITATGQRVTLRCSPRSGDLSVYWYQQSLDQGLQFLIQYYNGEERAKGNILERFSAQQFPDLHSELNLSSLELGDSALYFCASSVESSGGAPDTQYFGPGTRLTVL.

This clone appeared a few times. J is TRBJ1-1 and V is TRBV7-9, with D hard to call. This CDR3 contains 13 residues. The ends were cut back, 1 base at V and 0 bases at J, with 3 bases in the middle. The germline V gene has CDR1 SEHNR and CDR2 FQNEAQ (reference sequence). CDR3 DNA sequence: TGTGCCAGCAGCTTAGAGGTGAACACTGAAGCTTTCTTT. The encoded protein is CASSLEVNTEAFF.

J is TRBJ1-1 and V is TRBV6-5; a weak D match, TRBD1 (6 bases). V was cut by 6 bases and J by 6 bases, with 17 bases left in between. The CDR3 length is 14 residues. Germline V gene sequence: CDR1 MNHEY, CDR2 SVGAGI. The DNA for the CDR3 is TGTGCCAGCAGGGCGGACAGCCCCGGCTCTGAAGCTTTCTTT. Translation gives CASRADSPGSEAFF.